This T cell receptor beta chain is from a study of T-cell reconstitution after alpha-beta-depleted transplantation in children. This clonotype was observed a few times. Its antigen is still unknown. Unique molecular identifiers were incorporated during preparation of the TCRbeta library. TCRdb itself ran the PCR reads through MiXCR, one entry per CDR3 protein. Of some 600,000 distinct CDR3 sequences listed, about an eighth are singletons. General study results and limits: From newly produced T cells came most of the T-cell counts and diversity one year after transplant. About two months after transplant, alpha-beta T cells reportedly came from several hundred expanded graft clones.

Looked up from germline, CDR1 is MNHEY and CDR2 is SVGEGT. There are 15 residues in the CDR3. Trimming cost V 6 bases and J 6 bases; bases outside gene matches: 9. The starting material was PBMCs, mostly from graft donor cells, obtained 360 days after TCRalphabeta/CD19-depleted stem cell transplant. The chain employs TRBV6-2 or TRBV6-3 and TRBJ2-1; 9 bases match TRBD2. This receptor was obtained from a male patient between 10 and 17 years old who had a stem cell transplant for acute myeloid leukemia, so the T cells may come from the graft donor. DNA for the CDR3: TGTGCCAGCAGCAAGGGACTAGCTAGAAGCAATGAGCAGTTCTTC. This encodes CASSKGLARSNEQFF.